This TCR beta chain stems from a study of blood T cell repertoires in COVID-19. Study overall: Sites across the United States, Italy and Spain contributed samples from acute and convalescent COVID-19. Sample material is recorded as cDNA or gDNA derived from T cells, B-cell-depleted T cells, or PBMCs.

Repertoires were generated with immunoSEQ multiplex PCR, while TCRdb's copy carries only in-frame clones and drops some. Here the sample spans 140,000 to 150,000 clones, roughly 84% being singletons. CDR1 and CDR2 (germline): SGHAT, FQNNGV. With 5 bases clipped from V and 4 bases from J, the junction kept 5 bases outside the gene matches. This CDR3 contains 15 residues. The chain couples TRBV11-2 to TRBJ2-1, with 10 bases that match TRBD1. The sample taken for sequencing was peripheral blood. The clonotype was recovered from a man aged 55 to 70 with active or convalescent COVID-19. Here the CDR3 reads CASSTGTGEYNEQFF. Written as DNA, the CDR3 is TGTGCCAGCAGCACCGGGACAGGGGAATACAATGAGCAGTTCTTC.